One sample yielded the 4 T cell receptor beta chains listed below, sequenced in a study of human T cells and chemical hapten exposure. TCRdb re-called the RACE reads with MiXCR, one entry per CDR3 protein. Of approximately 350,000 distinct CDR3 sequences in the sample, roughly 6% are singletons; the top ten hold approximately 5.4%. The time point was: patch test 2, 6 weeks after DPC sensitization. Specified treatment: therapeutic diphenylcyclopropenone sensitization with weekly scalp DPC. The sample here was whole blood, taken in connection with sensitization to the hapten diphenylcyclopropenone (DPC). Receptors were obtained from a woman between 18 and 29 years old with alopecia areata. Some clones in this sample may be carry-over from other donors' samples.

This clonotype appeared many times. This chain uses TRBV20-1 with TRBJ2-3; TRBD2 is a possible D gene (6 bases). The CDR3 spans 15 residues. Trimming cost V 6 bases and J 2 bases, with 18 bases left between them. Germline V gene data show CDR1 as DFQATT and CDR2 as SNEGSKA (reference sequence). CDR3 in DNA: TGCAGTGCCACCGGGACTGGGAAACTCACAGATACGCAGTATTTT. Amino acid sequence: CSATGTGKLTDTQYF.

J is TRBJ2-7 and V is TRBV27, with D tentatively TRBD1 (6 bases). The CDR3 runs 15 residues. Germline CDR1 reads MNHEY; CDR2 reads SMNVEV (reference sequence). With 5 bases removed from V and 3 bases from J, the gap between germline ends came to 17 bases. This CDR3 reads CASSLEYGQFYEQYF. The CDR3 DNA follows: TGTGCCAGCAGTCTAGAGTACGGACAGTTCTACGAGCAGTACTTC.

This clonotype was observed at least ten times. The chain uses TRBV6-2 or TRBV6-3 and TRBJ2-1; no clear D gene. The CDR3 has 12 residues. V was pared by 2 bases and J by 9 bases, with 8 bases between. In germline, CDR1 is MNHEY, CDR2 SVGEGT. CDR3 nucleotide sequence: TGTGCCAGCAGTTACGGGGTGGTTGAGCAGTTCTTC. As protein: CASSYGVVEQFF.

The rearrangement joins TRBV7-6 to TRBJ2-3; 10 bases line up with TRBD2. The trim removed 6 bases at V and 1 base at J, leaving 7 bases unmatched. Germline CDR1 is SGHVS and CDR2 is FNYEAQ. The CDR3 is made up of 16 amino acids. The CDR3 here is CASRPTSGMRTDTQYF. The CDR3 DNA reads TGTGCCAGCAGACCTACTAGCGGGATGCGCACAGATACGCAGTATTTT. The whole variable domain, filled in from reference TRBV7-6 and TRBJ2-3, reads GAGVSQSPRYKVTKRGQDVALRCDPISGHVSLYWYRQALGQGPEFLTYFNYEAQQDKSGLPNDRFSAERPEGSISTLTIQRTEQRDSAMYRCASRPTSGMRTDTQYFGPGTRLTVL.